This record covers a single T cell receptor (beta chain). Its antigen is undetermined. V gave up 5 bases and J gave up 8 bases, with 12 bases separating them. Germline CDR1 and CDR2: MDHEN and SYDVKM. The CDR3 length is 12 residues. The protocol was immunoSEQ multiplex PCR, while the TCRdb copy is restricted to in-frame clones and leaves out a portion. The table has approximately 150,000 clones, around 90% seen once. The data are from a study of T cell responses to AZD1222 COVID-19 vaccine. Broader study findings: Rises in breadth and depth of Spike-specific TCRs came after two AZD1222 doses. There were mostly white British donors and more females than males, and clonal diversity was possibly underestimated. Among those given AZD1222, only six were seropositive at baseline.

The rearrangement links TRBV28 to TRBJ1-1; D not resolved. This specimen was peripheral blood, taken 28 days after the second dose of the MenACWY control vaccine. The receptor was derived from an adult who received the MenACWY meningococcal vaccine as a control. The CDR3 region is CASSPGRNEAFF. The DNA of the CDR3 is TGTGCCAGCAGTCCCGGCAGGAACGAAGCTTTCTTT.